The clone carrying this T cell receptor (beta chain) was counted many times. The length of the CDR3 is 15 residues. Germline loops: CDR1 MNHEY, CDR2 SVGEGT. Trimming removed 6 bases from V and 7 bases from J; junction bases left unmatched: 8. The entry originates in a study of tumor and adjacent non-tumor tissue in lung cancer. No cell sorting was done before RNA was extracted from the tissue. Distant lung tissue was collected more than 3 cm away from the tumor edge. A modified ARM-PCR protocol with three rounds of nested PCR amplified TCRbeta. TCRdb re-called the multiplex PCR reads with MiXCR, one entry per CDR3 protein. Found here are tens of thousands of distinct CDR3 sequences, around two thirds of them singletons; the top ten hold 25% to 35%.

This TCR derives from a man aged 70-80 years with non-small cell lung cancer. The genes are TRBV6-2 or TRBV6-3 and TRBJ2-2; 10 bases align to TRBD1. The material sequenced was distant non-tumor lung tissue. The DNA of the CDR3 is TGTGCCAGCAGGCTGACAGGGGGCGCCGGCGGGGAGCTGTTTTTT. Translated, it gives CASRLTGGAGGELFF.